These 13 T cell receptor beta chains were all obtained from the same sample, sequenced in a study of T cell responses to AZD1222 COVID-19 vaccine. Clones were sequenced by immunoSEQ multiplex PCR, and TCRdb holds only the in-frame ones, with some missing. The table has tens of thousands of clones, around four fifths seen once. Source: peripheral blood, taken 28 days after the second AZD1222 dose. These receptors were taken from an adult who received the AZD1222 COVID-19 vaccine.

This sequence joins TRBV2 and TRBJ2-1; D is unclear. This CDR3 spans 16 amino acids. In germline, CDR1 is SNHLY, CDR2 FYNNEI. V lost 1 base to trimming and J lost 6 bases, with 16 bases between them. In nucleotides, the CDR3 is TGTGCCAGCAGTGAAGAAAACCCCAAACGTTCCAATGAGCAGTTCTTC. The encoded protein is CASSEENPKRSNEQFF.

J is TRBJ2-1 and V is TRBV12-5, with TRBD1 identical over 7 bases. Trimming cost V 6 bases and J 0 bases; bases outside gene matches: 5. This CDR3 spans 15 amino acids. Germline V gene lookup returns CDR1 LGHNT and CDR2 FRNRAP. The chain's CDR3 is CASGRGGDSYNEQFF. Here the CDR3 DNA reads TGTGCTAGTGGCCGAGGGGGCGACTCCTACAATGAGCAGTTCTTC.

This chain uses TRBV6-6 with TRBJ1-5; D is perhaps TRBD1 (6 bases). Between the trimmed V and J ends, which lost 4 bases and 2 bases, there was a span of 12 bases. Germline V gives CDR1 MNHNY, CDR2 SVGAGI (reference sequence). CDR3 length: 15 amino acids. The CDR3 reads CASSWGAGGNQPQHF. The CDR3 nucleotides are TGTGCCAGCAGTTGGGGGGCCGGAGGCAATCAGCCCCAGCATTTT.

This chain links TRBV6-5 with TRBJ1-2; tentative D call: TRBD1 (6 bases). Germline V gene lookup returns CDR1 MNHEY and CDR2 SVGAGI. The V and J ends lost 2 bases and 4 bases respectively, with 14 bases between them. The CDR3 is made up of 15 amino acids. CDR3 in DNA: TGTGCCAGCAGTTACACCCTAGGACAGAGCTATGGCTACACCTTC. Amino acids: CASSYTLGQSYGYTF.

The V call is TRBV5-1, the J call TRBJ2-1; maybe TRBD1 (6 bases). CDR1 is SGHRS and CDR2 is YFSETQ in the germline V gene. The CDR3 runs to 16 residues. V lost 0 bases, J lost 0 bases, and 10 bases lay in between. The CDR3 DNA sequence: TGCGCCAGCAGCTTGGAGGGGGAATCCTCCTACAATGAGCAGTTCTTC. Its translation: CASSLEGESSYNEQFF.

This clone was seen only once. This chain joins TRBV23-1 and TRBJ2-3; 7 bases align to TRBD2. TRBV23-1 is an ORF for which the function is uncertain. After removal of 1 base from V and 0 bases from J, the junction contained 4 bases not matched to a gene. CDR3 size: 16 residues. CDR3 nucleotide sequence: TGCGCCAGCAGTCAATGTCTGGGGGGGAGCACAGATACGCAGTATTTT. The encoded protein is CASSQCLGGSTDTQYF.

The CDR3 here is CASIPPGLNTEAFF. The CDR3 bases are TGTGCCAGTATCCCCCCCGGGCTGAACACTGAAGCTTTCTTT. V and J are TRBV19 and TRBJ1-1; no clear D gene. The CDR3 runs to 14 residues. The germline V gene has CDR1 LNHDA and CDR2 SQIVND (reference sequence). The germline V and J ends were trimmed by 7 bases and 0 bases, with 12 bases remaining between them.

This sequence joins TRBV6-1 and TRBJ2-7; D tentatively fits TRBD1 or TRBD2 (5 bases each). Per germline, CDR1 MNHNS and CDR2 SASEGT. The V gene lost 1 base and the J gene lost 2 bases, with 12 bases spanning the gap. The CDR3 runs 15 residues. Here the CDR3 DNA reads TGTGCCAGCAGTGAAGGGGGCCCGGGAACCTACGAGCAGTACTTC. This codes for CASSEGGPGTYEQYF.

The gene calls are TRBV2 and TRBJ1-1, with D tentatively TRBD1 (5 bases). Per the germline V gene, CDR1 is SNHLY and CDR2 is FYNNEI. Trimming took off 2 bases at V and 3 bases at J, with 19 bases between the two ends. There are 17 residues in the CDR3. The CDR3 bases are TGTGCCAGCAGTGAAATCCCATGGGACTCCTCGGACACTGAAGCTTTCTTT. It translates to CASSEIPWDSSDTEAFF.

V is TRBV3-1 (or the pseudogene TRBV3-2) and J is TRBJ2-2; no reliable D call. CDR1 is LGHDT, CDR2 YNNKEL, per germline (reference sequence). The CDR3 is made up of 11 amino acids. Trimming took 6 bases from V and 3 from J, leaving 2 bases between them. The CDR3 DNA reads TGTGCCAGCAGGCACACCGGGGAGCTGTTTTTT. This gives the protein CASRHTGELFF.

The V gene is TRBV4-3, the J gene TRBJ1-1, with D unresolved. V lost 0 bases to trimming and J lost 5 bases, with 13 bases between them. Germline lookup yields CDR1 LGHNA and CDR2 YSLEER. CDR3 length equals 15 residues. The CDR3 DNA follows: TGCGCCAGCAGCCAAGACAAGGGCCGCGGGACTGAAGCTTTCTTT. Translation: CASSQDKGRGTEAFF.

The chain joins TRBV4-2 to TRBJ1-5; no definite D call. Trimming removed 1 base at V and 8 bases at J, with 9 bases between. The CDR3 spans 13 residues. Germline V lookup: CDR1 LGHNA, CDR2 YNFKEQ. The CDR3, as DNA: TGTGCCAGCAGCCAAGGGTTTCTGGAGCCCCAGCATTTT. Its translation is CASSQGFLEPQHF.

J is TRBJ1-5 and V is TRBV4-1, with TRBD1 identical over 9 bases. The germline gives CDR1 MGHRA, CDR2 YSYEKL. V gave up 0 bases and J gave up 9 bases; unmatched junction bases: 9. There are 16 residues in the CDR3. The CDR3 is CASSQDRDRVLSPQHF. The CDR3 bases are TGCGCCAGCAGCCAAGATCGGGACAGGGTTCTATCGCCCCAGCATTTT.